The 17 T cell receptor beta chains in this list originate from one sample, sequenced in a study of T cells after yellow fever vaccination. Each CDR3 protein gets one entry after TCRdb re-called the 5' RACE reads with MiXCR. The repertoire holds some 120,000 distinct CDR3 sequences, with 7.4% as singletons. The sample consisted of CD4+ T cells sorted from PBMCs, taken roughly 10 days after the first yellow fever vaccination. These receptors were obtained from a man aged 18-30 years who received the YFV17D yellow fever vaccine.

This clonotype has more than one count but fewer than ten. The rearrangement uses TRBV11-2 and TRBJ2-1, with 15 bases aligning to TRBD2. The CDR3 extends over 18 amino acids. V shed 4 bases, J shed 4 bases, and the junction held 8 bases outside the gene matches. From germline, CDR1 is SGHAT and CDR2 FQNNGV. This CDR3 reads CASSSTGTSGGNYNEQFF. DNA for the CDR3: TGTGCCAGCAGCTCCACCGGGACTAGCGGGGGGAATTACAATGAGCAGTTCTTC.

This clonotype was counted at least ten times. The chain is built from TRBV18 and TRBJ2-1; D perhaps matches TRBD1 (6 bases). V lost 6 bases to trimming and J lost 3 bases, with 18 bases between them. The length of the CDR3 is 16 residues. From germline, CDR1 is KGHSH and CDR2 LQKENI. This CDR3 reads CASSPGGDRHYNEQFF. CDR3 in DNA: TGTGCCAGCTCCCCCGGCGGCGACAGGCACTACAATGAGCAGTTCTTC. The whole variable domain, remainder taken from reference TRBV18 and TRBJ2-1, is NAGVMQNPRHLVRRRGQEARLRCSPMKGHSHVYWYRQLPEEGLKFMVYLQKENIIDESGMPKERFSAEFPKEGPSILRIQQVVRGDSAAYFCASSPGGDRHYNEQFFGPGTRLTVL.

This clonotype has a handful of counts. The rearrangement joins TRBV12-3 or TRBV12-4 to TRBJ1-2; 7 nucleotides align to TRBD1. This CDR3 comprises 13 residues. With V trimmed by 3 bases and J by 6 bases, 4 bases remained unmatched. The CDR3 protein is CASSFGRGNGYTF. The CDR3 DNA reads as TGTGCCAGCAGTTTCGGCAGGGGGAATGGCTACACCTTC.

This clonotype was picked up many times. V usage is TRBV2 and J usage is TRBJ2-7; D ambiguous. V lost 4 bases and J lost 1, with 8 bases in between. The germline CDR1 and CDR2 sequences are SNHLY and FYNNEI. The CDR3 has 13 residues. In nucleotides, the CDR3 is TGTGCCAGCAGTGTCGACGCTTCCTACGAGCAGTACTTC. This sequence encodes CASSVDASYEQYF.

The gene calls are TRBV7-3 and TRBJ2-5; 9 bases align to TRBD2. Germline loops: CDR1 SGHTA, CDR2 FQGTGA. V gave up 5 bases and J gave up 5 bases; unmatched junction bases: 18. This CDR3 is 18 amino acids long. In DNA, the CDR3 is TGTGCCAGCAGCCCGGCGGGAAGCGGGGGGCCAGGTCGGGAGACCCAGTACTTC. Translating gives CASSPAGSGGPGRETQYF.

The gene calls are TRBV28 and TRBJ2-7, with D possibly being TRBD2 (6 bases). The CDR3 consists of 12 residues. Germline lookup yields CDR1 MDHEN and CDR2 SYDVKM. The CDR3 spells CASCLGGFEQYV. The CDR3 bases are TGTGCCAGCTGTTTGGGGGGATTTGAGCAGTACGTC.

The V gene is TRBV2, the J gene TRBJ2-5; D not certain. The germline CDR1 and CDR2 sequences are SNHLY and FYNNEI. This CDR3 spans 15 amino acids. The V end was cut by 5 bases, the J end by 2 bases, with 15 bases between. The CDR3 DNA reads TGTGCCAGCAGTATCGGACGGCCAGGACAAGAGACCCAGTACTTC. Translated, it gives CASSIGRPGQETQYF.

This clonotype was counted many times. The chain has TRBV5-1 and TRBJ2-1; tentatively, D is TRBD1 (5 bases). V was trimmed by 4 bases and J by 3 bases, leaving 11 bases between them. Germline V gene sequence: CDR1 SGHRS, CDR2 YFSETQ. CDR3 length: 14 residues. Written as DNA, the CDR3 is TGCGCCAGCAGCCTTCAGGGCCTCTACAATGAGCAGTTCTTC. Protein sequence: CASSLQGLYNEQFF.

This clonotype appeared many times. V gene TRBV5-4 combines with J gene TRBJ2-3; D not resolved. V was cut by 1 base and J by 6 bases, with 9 bases left in between. The CDR3 totals 13 residues. The germline V gene has CDR1 SGHNT and CDR2 YYREEE (reference sequence). CDR3 sequence reads: CASSLKDPDTQYF. For the CDR3, the DNA is TGTGCCAGCAGCTTGAAGGACCCGGATACGCAGTATTTT.

The chain links TRBV7-2 to TRBJ2-1; TRBD2 agrees at 10 bases. Germline CDR1 is SGHTA and CDR2 is FQGNSA. This CDR3 has 12 residues. J was trimmed by 9 bases and V by 8 bases; bases with no gene match: 4. In DNA form, the CDR3 reads TGTGCCAGCGAGCGGGGGGGCGGTGAGCAGTTCTTC. It codes for CASERGGGEQFF.

This clonotype showed up many times. The chain joins TRBV5-1 to TRBJ1-3; D perhaps matches TRBD1 (5 bases). Germline CDR1 SGHRS, CDR2 YFSETQ. CDR3 length: 14 residues. V lost 0 bases to trimming and J lost 6 bases, with 10 bases between them. This CDR3 reads CASSLDGGINTIYF. CDR3 coding DNA: TGCGCCAGCAGCTTGGACGGGGGGATAAACACCATATATTTT.

A word on this clonotype: A much larger clone sits a single nucleotide away, making a read error possible. The V gene is TRBV7-3, the J gene TRBJ2-1, with 9 nucleotides matching TRBD2. The CDR3 runs 16 residues. Germline V gene lookup returns CDR1 SGHTA and CDR2 FQGTGA. The CDR3 DNA sequence: TGTGCCAACAGCTTATATGGGACTAGCATTCGGGGTGAGCAGTTCTTC. Encoded protein: CANSLYGTSIRGEQFF.

The sample holds many counts of this clonotype. V gene TRBV4-2 combines with J gene TRBJ2-3; 14 bases fit TRBD2. The germline gives CDR1 LGHNA, CDR2 YNFKEQ. This CDR3 region has 19 residues. V gave up 0 bases and J gave up 3 bases; unmatched junction bases: 8. CDR3 region: CASSQDLRLAGGTTDTQYF. CDR3 in DNA: TGTGCCAGCAGCCAAGATCTCAGACTAGCGGGGGGGACGACAGATACGCAGTATTTT.

Ten or more counts support this clonotype. V usage is TRBV12-3 or TRBV12-4 and J usage is TRBJ2-3, with D unclear. V gave up 6 bases and J gave up 4 bases, with 11 bases separating them. The CDR3 loop spans 13 amino acids. The CDR3 DNA sequence: TGTGCCAGCAGCCCTCCCCCGGCAGATACGCAGTATTTT. Its translation: CASSPPPADTQYF.

This clonotype has ten or more counts. The CDR3 here is CATGQGYEQYV. CDR3 nucleotides: TGTGCCACTGGACAGGGGTACGAGCAGTACGTC. This chain links TRBV10-3 with TRBJ2-7, with 9 bases fitting TRBD1. Trimming cost V 10 bases and J 4 bases; bases outside gene matches: 2. The CDR3 runs 11 residues. Germline loops: CDR1 ENHRY, CDR2 SYGVKD.

This clonotype appeared many times. V is TRBV9 and J is TRBJ2-1; D remains ambiguous. This CDR3 has 12 amino acids. Germline loops: CDR1 SGDLS, CDR2 YYNGEE. Deletions cut 0 bases from V and 4 bases from J, with 2 bases between. The CDR3 coding sequence is TGTGCCAGCAGCGTAGATTACAATGAGCAGTTCTTC. Protein: CASSVDYNEQFF.

This clonotype occurred many times. The chain couples TRBV28 to TRBJ2-1, with D perhaps being TRBD1 or TRBD2 (5 bases each). V was trimmed by 3 bases and J by 9 bases, leaving 15 bases between them. Germline CDR1 reads MDHEN; CDR2 reads SYDVKM. There are 14 residues in the CDR3. CDR3 sequence (DNA): TGTGCCAGCAGTTTCTCTGGGGGTAATGGTGAGCAGTTCTTC. Translation: CASSFSGGNGEQFF. Full variable domain (remainder filled in from reference TRBV28 and TRBJ2-1): DVKVTQSSRYLVKRTGEKVFLECVQDMDHENMFWYRQDPGLGLRLIYFSYDVKMKEKGDIPEGYSVSREKKERFSLILESASTNQTSMYLCASSFSGGNGEQFFGPGTRLTVL.